These 29 T cell receptor beta chains share one sample of origin, sequenced in a study of shared clonotypes between healthy human individuals. The data were produced by immunoSEQ multiplex PCR, yet TCRdb's version contains in-frame clones alone and is incomplete. The table has about 79,000 clones, about 65% seen once. The sample taken for sequencing was memory CD8+ T cells sorted from blood. Indicated subset: CD45RO+ cells pooled with CCR7-negative TemRA cells. The receptors here all came from a man aged 25 to 40 in good health.

This clone has only a few counts. The chain uses TRBV10-3 and TRBJ2-1; 9 bases map to TRBD2. Trimming took 2 bases from V and 0 from J; bases not matched to a gene: 8. The CDR3 extends over 18 amino acids. Germline V gives CDR1 ENHRY, CDR2 SYGVKD. The CDR3 protein is CAISEALISGSSYNEQFF. CDR3 nucleotide sequence: TGTGCCATCAGTGAGGCACTAATTAGCGGGAGCTCCTACAATGAGCAGTTCTTC.

V gene TRBV6-6 combines with J gene TRBJ2-7, with 7 nucleotides matching TRBD1. The CDR3 loop spans 14 amino acids. In germline, CDR1 is MNHNY, CDR2 SVGAGI (reference sequence). The ends lost 7 bases at V and 1 base at J; junction bases unmatched: 7. As DNA, the CDR3 is TGTGCCAGCAATGACAGGGTTTTTTCCTACGAGCAGTACTTC. Its translation is CASNDRVFSYEQYF.

This clone was seen ten or more times. The chain carries TRBV4-3 and TRBJ2-7, with D possibly being TRBD1 (5 bases). Between the trimmed V and J ends, which lost 4 bases and 7 bases, there was a span of 14 bases. The CDR3 extends over 13 amino acids. Germline CDR1 is LGHNA and CDR2 is YSLEER. Here the CDR3 reads CASSPSRTYEQYF. CDR3 DNA sequence: TGCGCCAGCAGCCCATCAAGGACATATGAGCAGTACTTC.

The J gene is TRBJ2-7, the V gene TRBV6-1; D gene unclear. V lost 2 bases and J lost 1, with 15 bases in between. Germline V gives CDR1 MNHNS, CDR2 SASEGT. The CDR3 length is 16 residues. The CDR3: CASSEHELPPSYEQYF. The CDR3 DNA follows: TGTGCCAGCAGTGAACACGAGCTCCCGCCTTCCTACGAGCAGTACTTC.

The genes are TRBV14 and TRBJ2-3; 11 nucleotides line up with TRBD2. From germline, CDR1 is SGHDN and CDR2 FVKESK. There are 17 residues in the CDR3. The V gene end was trimmed by 5 bases and the J gene end by 7 bases; junction bases not matched to a gene: 14. CDR3 sequence reads: CASSRKLAGGSRNTQYF. In DNA form, the CDR3 reads TGTGCCAGCAGCAGAAAATTAGCGGGAGGGTCCAGGAATACGCAGTATTTT.

The chain uses TRBV11-2 and TRBJ2-7, with 10 bases that match TRBD1. Germline V CDR1 and CDR2: SGHAT, FQNNGV. Losses at the gene ends were 4 bases for V and 4 bases for J; bases not matched to a gene: 10. The CDR3 has 16 residues. CDR3 sequence (DNA): TGTGCCAGCAGCTCGACAGGGGGCCCGGAACGGTACGAGCAGTACTTC. Translated: CASSSTGGPERYEQYF.

The V call is TRBV9, the J call TRBJ2-3, with 7 bases that match TRBD1. V trimming: 3 bases; J trimming: 6 bases; junction bases outside the gene matches: 7. The CDR3 contains 14 residues. The germline V gene has CDR1 SGDLS and CDR2 YYNGEE. The DNA of the CDR3 is TGTGCCAGCAGCGCCAGGGGGTACTCCGATACGCAGTATTTT. Amino acid sequence: CASSARGYSDTQYF.

The rearrangement links TRBV11-3 to TRBJ2-7, with D maybe TRBD1 (6 bases). Trimming shortened V by 0 bases and J by 1 base, and 13 bases separated the two germline ends. CDR1 is SGHNT, CDR2 YENEEA, per germline. The CDR3 sequence is 16 residues long. This chain's CDR3 is CASSLERGNGSYEQYF. DNA of the CDR3: TGTGCCAGCAGCTTAGAAAGGGGGAACGGATCCTACGAGCAGTACTTC.

V is TRBV6-5 and J is TRBJ2-1; D gene unclear. CDR3 length: 12 amino acids. Trimming cost V 4 bases and J 7 bases, with 8 bases left between them. Per the germline V gene, CDR1 is MNHEY and CDR2 is SVGAGI. The CDR3 is CASSFAPNEQFF. The DNA of the CDR3 is TGTGCCAGCAGTTTTGCCCCGAATGAGCAGTTCTTC.

The rearrangement joins TRBV7-2 to TRBJ2-3, with 7 bases matching TRBD2. Germline CDR1 reads SGHTA; CDR2 reads FQGNSA. Trimming cost V 4 bases and J 5 bases; bases outside gene matches: 12. The CDR3 consists of 16 residues. The CDR3: CASSWGGRASVDTQYF. The CDR3 DNA reads TGTGCCAGCAGCTGGGGAGGGAGGGCCAGTGTAGATACGCAGTATTTT.

The chain recombines TRBV4-3 with TRBJ2-7; no reliable D call. The V gene lost 0 bases and the J gene lost 1 base, with 7 bases spanning the gap. CDR3 length: 14 residues. Germline CDR1 reads LGHNA; CDR2 reads YSLEER. CDR3 sequence reads: CASSQDWLSYEQYF. CDR3 DNA sequence: TGCGCCAGCAGCCAAGATTGGCTGTCCTACGAGCAGTACTTC.

This clone was recorded once. The chain links TRBV5-1 to TRBJ2-7; the match to TRBD2 covers 9 bases. The CDR3 is 18 amino acids. V lost 1 base and J lost 2; bases outside the gene matches: 13. Germline V gene lookup returns CDR1 SGHRS and CDR2 YFSETQ. The CDR3 bases are TGCGCCAGCAGCTTGCTTGGGCCTAGCGGGACCCAACCCTACGAGCAGTACTTC. This encodes CASSLLGPSGTQPYEQYF.

This clone was detected ten times or more. The chain joins TRBV25-1 to TRBJ2-1; no clear D. With 8 bases removed from V and 10 bases from J, the gap between germline ends came to 18 bases. The CDR3 is 13 residues long. The germline CDR1 and CDR2 sequences are MGHDK and SYGVNS. CDR3 region: CASSEQTLEEQFF. CDR3 in DNA: TGTGCCAGCTCCGAACAGACCCTCGAAGAGCAGTTCTTC.

The gene calls are TRBV6-4 and TRBJ2-2; tentative D call: TRBD1 (6 bases). CDR3 length: 14 residues. CDR1 and CDR2 (germline): MRHNA, SNTAGT. Trimming took off 2 bases at V and 7 bases at J, with 11 bases between the two ends. The CDR3 DNA sequence: TGTGCCAGCAGTGACGGCAGGGGAATCGGGGAGCTGTTTTTT. It codes for CASSDGRGIGELFF.

V is TRBV5-1 and J is TRBJ1-2, with D perhaps TRBD1 (5 bases). This CDR3 contains 13 residues. Germline CDR1 reads SGHRS; CDR2 reads YFSETQ. V lost 1 base to trimming and J lost 8 bases, with 12 bases between them. CDR3 DNA: TGCGCCAGCAGCTTGCGGTCAGGGCACGGCTACACCTTC. Translating gives CASSLRSGHGYTF.

The chain recombines TRBV7-9 with TRBJ1-1; D is uncertain. The germline V gene has CDR1 SEHNR and CDR2 FQNEAQ (reference sequence). The CDR3 has 11 residues. V was cut by 5 bases and J by 11 bases, with 12 bases left in between. CDR3 sequence reads: CASSQGPGAFF. The CDR3 bases are TGTGCCAGCAGCCAAGGACCGGGGGCTTTCTTT.

Many counts were recorded for this clone. V usage is TRBV25-1 and J usage is TRBJ2-6; D is perhaps TRBD2 (5 bases). There are 15 residues in the CDR3. The V end was cut by 7 bases, the J end by 0 bases, with 10 bases between. Germline CDR1 is MGHDK and CDR2 is SYGVNS. CDR3: CASNGVNSGANVLTF. CDR3 coding DNA: TGTGCCAGCAACGGGGTCAACTCTGGGGCCAACGTCCTGACTTTC.

This clone was seen repeatedly, ten times or more. The chain couples TRBV10-1 to TRBJ2-2, with TRBD1 matching 7 bases. The CDR3 is 17 residues long. The V gene's germline CDR1 is WNHNN and CDR2 SYGVQD (reference sequence). J lost 1 base, V lost 3 bases, and 8 bases had no gene match. CDR3 in DNA: TGCGCCAGCAGTGAACTTGGGACAGAGCTGAACACCGGGGAGCTGTTTTTT. Protein product: CASSELGTELNTGELFF.

The chain couples TRBV15 to TRBJ2-7; D ambiguous. The germline CDR1 and CDR2 sequences are LNHNV and YYDKDF (reference sequence). The V end lost 4 bases, the J end lost 2 bases, and 9 bases lay between the germline ends. The CDR3 is 13 amino acids. CDR3 DNA: TGTGCCACCAGCAATCGTCTGACCTACGAGCAGTACTTC. It is translated as CATSNRLTYEQYF.

Comments on this clone: This could be a read error, since a much larger clone is one nucleotide away. The chain is built from TRBV2 and TRBJ2-5, with D unclear. Germline CDR1 and CDR2: SNHLY and FYNNEI. The CDR3 covers 14 residues. CDR3 sequence: CAGSDSTDQETQYF. The DNA for the CDR3 is TGTGCCGGCAGTGATTCAACAGATCAAGAGACCCAGTACTTC.

There are a few counts of this clone. This sequence joins TRBV2 and TRBJ2-1; D not resolved. Between the trimmed V and J ends, which lost 8 bases and 0 bases, there was a span of 8 bases. The CDR3 loop spans 13 amino acids. Germline V lookup: CDR1 SNHLY, CDR2 FYNNEI. The CDR3 nucleotides read TGTGCCAGCTCTGTCCTCTCCTACAATGAGCAGTTCTTC. It is translated as CASSVLSYNEQFF.

This clone was recorded only once. CDR3 sequence reads: CASKDSVFYNEQFF. For the CDR3, the DNA is TGTGCCAGTAAAGACAGTGTGTTCTACAATGAGCAGTTCTTC. The chain uses TRBV28 and TRBJ2-1, with D perhaps matching TRBD1 (5 bases). Deletions cut 9 bases from V and 3 bases from J, with 15 bases between. From germline, CDR1 is MDHEN and CDR2 SYDVKM. This CDR3 spans 14 amino acids.

CDR3: CASSYGAGNTIYF. CDR3 sequence (DNA): TGTGCCAGCAGTTACGGGGCTGGAAACACCATATATTTT. J is TRBJ1-3 and V is TRBV6-5; D gene unclear. Germline values: CDR1 MNHEY, CDR2 SVGAGI. V lost 2 bases to trimming and J lost 2 bases, with 4 bases between them. The CDR3 has 13 residues.

The sample holds a few counts of this clone. The chain has TRBV25-1 and TRBJ2-1, with D perhaps matching TRBD1 (6 bases). This CDR3 has 16 amino acids. From germline, CDR1 is MGHDK and CDR2 SYGVNS. V was shortened by 2 bases and J by 0 bases, with 11 bases between the two germline ends. The CDR3: CASSEPDRSSYNEQFF. CDR3 bases: TGTGCCAGCAGTGAACCCGACAGGAGCTCCTACAATGAGCAGTTCTTC.

This chain uses TRBV27 with TRBJ2-7; 10 positions match TRBD1. Germline V lookup: CDR1 MNHEY, CDR2 SMNVEV (reference sequence). The J segment lost 3 bases and the V segment lost 0 bases, leaving 2 bases of the junction unmatched. The CDR3 is 15 residues long. The CDR3 bases are TGTGCCAGCAGTTTATCCGGACAGGGGGGCTACGAGCAGTACTTC. Translating gives CASSLSGQGGYEQYF.

This clone was observed a handful of times. Additional DNA sequences in this sample encode the identical CDR3. This rearrangement joins TRBV28 to TRBJ2-7; D gene unclear. CDR1 is MDHEN, CDR2 SYDVKM, per germline. The CDR3 is 12 residues long. Trimming took off 2 bases at V and 4 bases at J, with 6 bases between the two ends. The DNA for the CDR3 is TGTGCCAGCAGTTTACTTACTTACGAGCAGTACTTC. Its translation is CASSLLTYEQYF.

This rearrangement joins TRBV7-5 to TRBJ2-2; TRBD1 was called by the table and not checked on the DNA. TRBV7-5 constitutes a pseudogene. The CDR3 sequence is 21 residues long. CDR3 in amino acids: CARSLAYRGGERPSNTGELFF. For the CDR3, the DNA is TGTGCCAGAAGCTTAGCGTACAGGGGCGGAGAGCGGCCCTCGAACACCGGGGAGCTGTTTTTT.

The chain recombines TRBV6-5 with TRBJ2-7; TRBD1 matches 8 bases. After removal of 6 bases from V and 2 bases from J, the junction contained 6 bases not matched to a gene. CDR1 is MNHEY and CDR2 is SVGAGI in the germline V gene. This CDR3 has 14 residues. This CDR3 is CASSPTGGAYEQYF. The CDR3 DNA reads TGTGCCAGCAGCCCCACAGGGGGAGCCTACGAGCAGTACTTC.

This clone has just one count. This sequence joins TRBV5-1 and TRBJ2-7; D call uncertain. The CDR3 runs to 12 residues. The V end lost 2 bases, the J end lost 5 bases, and 8 bases lay between the germline ends. The V gene's germline CDR1 is SGHRS and CDR2 YFSETQ. The CDR3 DNA is TGCGCCAGCAGCTTCTCTGGGAACGAGCAGTACTTC. Translating it yields CASSFSGNEQYF.